The next 30 T cell receptor beta chains were all read from a single sample in a study of T cells in Graves' hyperthyroidism and ophthalmopathy. Researchers amplified the TCR beta CDR3 regions from RNA transcripts. Researchers ran a first-round RT-PCR on the TCR CDR3 using the HTBI primer set. MiXCR was run by TCRdb on the multiplex PCR reads, yielding one entry per CDR3 protein. The sample has 480,000 or so distinct CDR3 sequences; approximately 49% are singletons. Sequenced input: peripheral blood or thyroid tissue (not recorded which). The receptors here all came from an adult woman with Graves' disease, either hyperthyroidism or ophthalmopathy (not recorded which).

This clonotype was observed at least ten times. This chain connects TRBV20-1 to TRBJ1-5; tentative D call: TRBD1 (5 bases). This CDR3 is 14 amino acids long. Per germline, CDR1 DFQATT and CDR2 SNEGSKA (reference sequence). Trimming cost V 3 bases and J 0 bases, with 9 bases left between them. CDR3 protein: CSASEGYSNQPQHF. The CDR3 bases are TGCAGTGCTAGTGAGGGGTATAGCAATCAGCCCCAGCATTTT.

The chain joins TRBV11-2 to TRBJ2-2, with D possibly being TRBD1 (5 bases). V was trimmed by 8 bases and J by 5 bases, leaving 21 bases between them. Germline V lookup: CDR1 SGHAT, CDR2 FQNNGV. This CDR3 is 16 amino acids long. The CDR3 loop is CASSKRQGGETGELFF. CDR3 DNA sequence: TGTGCCAGCTCAAAGAGGCAGGGCGGAGAGACCGGGGAGCTGTTTTTT.

This clonotype was seen ten or more times. The chain combines TRBV2 with TRBJ2-2, with TRBD2 matching 8 bases. Per germline, CDR1 SNHLY and CDR2 FYNNEI. The CDR3 extends over 14 amino acids. The trim removed 8 bases at V and 0 bases at J, leaving 2 bases unmatched. As DNA, the CDR3 is TGTGCCAGCTCGGGACTAGCGAACACCGGGGAGCTGTTTTTT. Its protein product is CASSGLANTGELFF.

This clonotype was seen repeatedly, ten times or more. The chain joins TRBV6-1 to TRBJ1-1; possibly TRBD1 for D (5 bases). The V end lost 7 bases, the J end lost 3 bases, and 9 bases lay between the germline ends. The germline gives CDR1 MNHNS, CDR2 SASEGT. The CDR3 runs to 12 residues. The CDR3 DNA reads as TGTGCCAGCAAAGGGACCCACACTGAAGCTTTCTTT. This gives the protein CASKGTHTEAFF.

There are a few counts of this clonotype. This rearrangement joins TRBV5-1 to TRBJ2-7; 11 bases align to TRBD2. Germline CDR1 is SGHRS and CDR2 is YFSETQ. V shed 4 bases and J 4 bases; nucleotides not matched to a gene: 4. This CDR3 contains 14 residues. Here the CDR3 reads CASSGTSGLYEQYF. The DNA for the CDR3 is TGCGCCAGCAGCGGGACTAGCGGACTATACGAGCAGTACTTC.

This rearrangement joins TRBV10-3 to TRBJ1-3; the match to TRBD1 covers 8 bases. Germline V gene lookup returns CDR1 ENHRY and CDR2 SYGVKD. CDR3 length: 15 residues. V lost 6 bases and J lost 7; bases outside the gene matches: 11. The CDR3 sequence: CAIRGGQGTSNTIYF. CDR3 DNA: TGTGCCATCAGGGGAGGACAGGGTACAAGCAACACCATATATTTT.

This clonotype was observed many times. The chain links TRBV7-9 to TRBJ2-7; 8 nucleotides align to TRBD1. CDR3 length: 16 amino acids. J lost 5 bases, V lost 5 bases, and 14 bases had no gene match. Germline V lookup: CDR1 SEHNR, CDR2 FQNEAQ (reference sequence). CDR3 protein: CASSPLIGQGPHEQYF. CDR3 nucleotide sequence: TGTGCCAGCAGCCCCCTTATAGGACAGGGCCCCCACGAGCAGTACTTC. Based on the CDR3 plus reference TRBV7-9 and TRBJ2-7, the full variable domain is DTGVSQNPRHKITKRGQNVTFRCDPISEHNRLYWYRQTLGQGPEFLTYFQNEAQLEKSRLLSDRFSAERPKGSFSTLEIQRTEQGDSAMYLCASSPLIGQGPHEQYFGPGTRLTVT.

This clonotype has more than one count but fewer than ten. V and J are TRBV3-2 and TRBJ1-6. TRBV3-2 is deemed a pseudogene. The CDR3 loop spans 16 amino acids. CDR3 nucleotides: TGTGCCAGCAGCTTGGATGGAGGGAATTATAATTCACCCCTCCACTTT. It is translated as CASSLDGGNYNSPLHF.

This clonotype came up many times. The chain employs TRBV7-9 and TRBJ1-5, with 9 bases aligning to TRBD1. Germline lookup yields CDR1 SEHNR and CDR2 FQNEAQ (reference sequence). The CDR3 consists of 15 residues. Losses at the gene ends were 5 bases for V and 5 bases for J; bases not matched to a gene: 7. The CDR3 DNA follows: TGTGCCAGCAGCCCGACAGGGGGTGGAGATCAGCCCCAGCATTTT. Translation gives CASSPTGGGDQPQHF.

This clonotype was recorded once. Germline and junction disagree at one end, which may indicate a read error. V is TRBV29-1 and J is TRBJ1-4; 7 nucleotides match TRBD1. The germline V gene has CDR1 SQVTM and CDR2 ANQGSEA. This CDR3 is 13 amino acids long. CDR3 region: CNVVSQGEEKLFF. The CDR3 region has the DNA TGCAACGTTGTTTCGCAGGGGGAGGAAAAACTGTTTTTT.

The chain uses TRBV7-2 and TRBJ1-5; D not resolved. The CDR3 spans 12 residues. Per the germline V gene, CDR1 is SGHTA and CDR2 is FQGNSA. V was cut by 0 bases and J by 7 bases, with 4 bases left in between. DNA for the CDR3: TGTGCCAGCAGCTTAGCCCAGCAGCCCCAGCATTTT. It specifies CASSLAQQPQHF.

The rearrangement links TRBV10-3 to TRBJ1-4; tentative D call: TRBD1 (6 bases). Germline lookup yields CDR1 ENHRY and CDR2 SYGVKD. Trimming left V 3 bases short and J 5 bases short, with 13 bases between. The CDR3 spans 15 residues. The CDR3 DNA sequence: TGTGCCATCAGTGACGGTGGCAGGGGCAATGAAAAACTGTTTTTT. It is translated as CAISDGGRGNEKLFF.

The V call is TRBV24-1, the J call TRBJ2-6, with a tentative D call TRBD1 (5 bases). The CDR3 consists of 16 residues. Deletions cut 9 bases from V and 0 bases from J, with 14 bases between. Germline CDR1 reads KGHDR; CDR2 reads SFDVKD. Here the CDR3 reads CATGSDSHSGANVLTF. For the CDR3, the DNA is TGTGCCACCGGTTCCGACAGCCACTCTGGGGCCAACGTCCTGACTTTC.

In this sample, this clonotype turned up many times. This chain connects TRBV2 to TRBJ2-2; D possibly corresponds to TRBD1 (6 bases). Germline CDR1 SNHLY, CDR2 FYNNEI. V was cut by 6 bases and J by 2 bases, with 13 bases left in between. The CDR3 sequence is 15 residues long. The CDR3 spells CASRDRVINTGELFF. CDR3 DNA sequence: TGTGCCAGCAGGGACAGAGTAATTAACACCGGGGAGCTGTTTTTT. The full variable domain, in which reference TRBV2 and TRBJ2-2 provide the parts outside the CDR3, is EPEVTQTPSHQVTQMGQEVILRCVPISNHLYFYWYRQILGQKVEFLVSFYNNEISEKSEIFDDQFSVERPDGSNFTLKIRSTKLEDSAMYFCASRDRVINTGELFFGEGSRLTVL.

This clonotype occurred many times. This sequence joins TRBV7-9 and TRBJ1-1; unclear D gene. This CDR3 has 14 amino acids. Germline V CDR1 and CDR2: SEHNR, FQNEAQ (reference sequence). The germline V and J ends were trimmed by 2 bases and 11 bases, with 18 bases remaining between them. CDR3 nucleotide sequence: TGTGCCAGCAGCTTACGGGGAGGGTTAACGTATGCTTTCTTT. It yields the protein CASSLRGGLTYAFF.

This clonotype was detected many times. V is TRBV19 and J is TRBJ2-7; D remains ambiguous. V was trimmed by 3 bases and J by 4 bases, leaving 16 bases between them. The CDR3 totals 15 residues. Germline assignment: CDR1 LNHDA and CDR2 SQIVND (reference sequence). The CDR3 sequence is CASSMSTPGVYEQYF. CDR3 in DNA: TGTGCCAGTAGTATGAGCACTCCAGGTGTTTACGAGCAGTACTTC.

V and J are TRBV29-1 and TRBJ2-7, with 7 bases identical to TRBD2. Germline CDR1 SQVTM, CDR2 ANQGSEA. This CDR3 spans 13 amino acids. The V segment lost 4 bases and the J segment 2 bases; nucleotides outside the gene matches: 5. This CDR3 is CSVADGTTYEQYF. DNA for the CDR3: TGCAGCGTTGCCGACGGGACTACCTACGAGCAGTACTTC.

The chain links TRBV6-5 to TRBJ1-2, with D tentatively TRBD1 (5 bases). The CDR3 length is 14 residues. Germline loops: CDR1 MNHEY, CDR2 SVGAGI. The germline V and J ends were trimmed by 6 bases and 3 bases, with 14 bases remaining between them. The CDR3 is CASSLGRVHYGYTF. The CDR3 region has the DNA TGTGCCAGCAGCCTCGGCAGGGTTCACTATGGCTACACCTTC.

The chain carries TRBV7-2 and TRBJ2-5; D might be TRBD1 (7 bases). Germline CDR1 reads SGHTA; CDR2 reads FQGNSA. Trimming cost V 5 bases and J 4 bases, with 20 bases left between them. The CDR3 has 16 amino acids. Here the CDR3 reads CASSTPGRGAGETQYF. CDR3 coding DNA: TGTGCCAGCAGCACCCCGGGCAGGGGGGCCGGAGAGACCCAGTACTTC. The full variable domain, its missing parts supplied by reference TRBV7-2 and TRBJ2-5, is GAGVSQSPSNKVTEKGKDVELRCDPISGHTALYWYRQSLGQGLEFLIYFQGNSAPDKSGLPSDRFSAERTGGSVSTLTIQRTQQEDSAVYLCASSTPGRGAGETQYFGPGTRLLVL.

The chain couples TRBV5-1 to TRBJ2-7; possible D gene TRBD2, 5 bases. The CDR3 length is 11 residues. V lost 1 base and J 9 bases, leaving 8 bases between the germline ends. From germline, CDR1 is SGHRS and CDR2 YFSETQ. The CDR3 reads CASSLNGGQYF. The CDR3 nucleotides read TGCGCCAGCAGCTTGAATGGAGGGCAGTACTTC.

This clonotype was counted at least ten times. The rearrangement links TRBV4-1 to TRBJ1-1; weak D call: TRBD1 (6 bases). This CDR3 contains 15 residues. V lost 4 bases and J 5 bases, leaving 17 bases between the germline ends. The germline V gene has CDR1 MGHRA and CDR2 YSYEKL. CDR3 DNA sequence: TGCGCCAGCAGCCTAACCGGGACAACCTTAACTGAAGCTTTCTTT. Its protein product is CASSLTGTTLTEAFF.

This sequence joins TRBV11-2 and TRBJ2-6; D is uncertain. The CDR3 sequence is 8 residues long. The germline gives CDR1 SGHAT, CDR2 FQNNGV. Deletions cut 5 bases from V and 18 bases from J, with 5 bases between. The DNA for the CDR3 is TGTGCCAGCAGCCCCCGGACTTTC. This gives the protein CASSPRTF.

This clonotype was seen many times. This chain connects TRBV7-6 to TRBJ2-7, with 10 positions matching TRBD2. CDR3 length: 20 residues. CDR1 is SGHVS and CDR2 is FNYEAQ in the germline V gene. V lost 2 bases and J lost 2; bases outside the gene matches: 18. CDR3 residues: CASSLTPRTSGLSGAYEQYF. DNA for the CDR3: TGTGCCAGCAGCTTAACCCCCCGGACTAGCGGCCTTAGCGGCGCCTACGAGCAGTACTTC. Full variable domain (remainder filled in from reference TRBV7-6 and TRBJ2-7): GAGVSQSPRYKVTKRGQDVALRCDPISGHVSLYWYRQALGQGPEFLTYFNYEAQQDKSGLPNDRFSAERPEGSISTLTIQRTEQRDSAMYRCASSLTPRTSGLSGAYEQYFGPGTRLTVT.

This clonotype was detected only a few times. This rearrangement joins TRBV15 to TRBJ1-1; D call uncertain. The CDR3 length is 16 residues. V lost 3 bases to trimming and J lost 3 bases, with 17 bases between them. Germline values: CDR1 LNHNV, CDR2 YYDKDF (reference sequence). Here the CDR3 DNA reads TGTGCCACCAGCAGGGCCCCGGAACCTAGGGACACTGAAGCTTTCTTT. Its translation: CATSRAPEPRDTEAFF.

The gene calls are TRBV7-9 and TRBJ1-2; D unresolved. V lost 8 bases and J lost 4, with 23 bases in between. This CDR3 region has 16 residues. The germline V gene encodes CDR1 SEHNR and CDR2 FQNEAQ (reference sequence). The CDR3 nucleotides are TGTGCCAGCGGCAGGTCCCAACCTAGCAGGAGCTATGGCTACACCTTC. It codes for CASGRSQPSRSYGYTF.

The chain has TRBV4-1 and TRBJ1-2, with D possibly being TRBD1 (6 bases). The CDR3 runs to 14 residues. The germline CDR1 and CDR2 sequences are MGHRA and YSYEKL. V lost 0 bases to trimming and J lost 2 bases, with 7 bases between them. CDR3 nucleotides: TGCGCCAGCAGCCAAGATCAGGGGAACTATGGCTACACCTTC. Residues: CASSQDQGNYGYTF.

This chain connects TRBV20-1 to TRBJ1-6, with 9 nucleotides matching TRBD1. In germline, CDR1 is DFQATT, CDR2 SNEGSKA (reference sequence). V was pared by 6 bases and J by 9 bases, with 3 bases of the junction left unmatched. CDR3 length: 12 residues. CDR3 region: CSARTGVSPLHF. The CDR3 nucleotides read TGCAGTGCCCGGACAGGGGTTTCACCCCTCCACTTT.

V is TRBV11-3 and J is TRBJ2-5, with 8 bases aligning to TRBD2. The CDR3 has 16 residues. V was clipped by 3 bases and J by 2 bases; unmatched bases: 8. Germline CDR1 SGHNT, CDR2 YENEEA. This chain's CDR3 is CASSFPTSAKQETQYF. In DNA form, the CDR3 reads TGTGCCAGCAGCTTCCCGACTAGCGCAAAACAAGAGACCCAGTACTTC.

In the case of this clonotype: Given a much more abundant clone one base away, this may be a read error. The chain combines TRBV12-3 or TRBV12-4 with TRBJ1-1; D gene uncertain. The CDR3 contains 11 residues. The CDR3 spells CASSPATESFF. CDR3 bases: TGTGCCAGCTCTCCCGCGACTGAATCTTTCTTT.

This clonotype was counted ten times or more. V and J are TRBV12-3 or TRBV12-4 and TRBJ2-5; the match to TRBD2 covers 14 bases. CDR3 length: 19 amino acids. Losses at the gene ends were 0 bases for V and 4 bases for J; bases not matched to a gene: 10. CDR3: CASSLAAGTSGSLLETQYF. For the CDR3, the DNA is TGTGCCAGCAGTTTAGCGGCCGGGACTAGCGGGAGTCTACTAGAGACCCAGTACTTC.